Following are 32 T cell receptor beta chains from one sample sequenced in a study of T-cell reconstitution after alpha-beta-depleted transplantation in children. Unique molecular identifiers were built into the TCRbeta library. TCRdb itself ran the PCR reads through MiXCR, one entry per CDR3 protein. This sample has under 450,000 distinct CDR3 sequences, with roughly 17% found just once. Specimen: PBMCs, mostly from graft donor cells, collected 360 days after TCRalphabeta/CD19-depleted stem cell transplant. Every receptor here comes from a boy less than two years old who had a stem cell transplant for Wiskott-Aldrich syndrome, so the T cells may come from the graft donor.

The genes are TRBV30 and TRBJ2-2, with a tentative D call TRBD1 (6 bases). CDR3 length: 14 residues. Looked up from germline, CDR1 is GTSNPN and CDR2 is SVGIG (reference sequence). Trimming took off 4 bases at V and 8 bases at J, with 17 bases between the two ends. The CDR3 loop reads CAWKGGQRGGELFF. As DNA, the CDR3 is TGTGCCTGGAAAGGAGGACAGCGAGGGGGGGAGCTGTTTTTT. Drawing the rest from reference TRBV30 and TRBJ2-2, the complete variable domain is SQTIHQWPATLVQPVGSPLSLECTVEGTSNPNLYWYRQAAGRGLQLLFYSVGIGQISSEVPQNLSASRPQDRQFILSSKKLLLSDSGFYLCAWKGGQRGGELFFGEGSRLTVL.

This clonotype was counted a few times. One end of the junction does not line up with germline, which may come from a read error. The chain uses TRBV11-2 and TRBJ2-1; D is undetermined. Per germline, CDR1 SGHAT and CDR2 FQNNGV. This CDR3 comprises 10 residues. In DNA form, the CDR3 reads TGTGCCAGCAGCTTAGGTTTCTACGCCTTC. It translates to CASSLGFYAF.

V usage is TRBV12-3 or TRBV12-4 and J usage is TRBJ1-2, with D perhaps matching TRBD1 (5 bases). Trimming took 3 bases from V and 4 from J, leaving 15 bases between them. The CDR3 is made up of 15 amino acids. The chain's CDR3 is CASSFWGRELYGYTF. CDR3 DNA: TGTGCCAGCAGTTTCTGGGGCAGGGAGCTCTATGGCTACACCTTC.

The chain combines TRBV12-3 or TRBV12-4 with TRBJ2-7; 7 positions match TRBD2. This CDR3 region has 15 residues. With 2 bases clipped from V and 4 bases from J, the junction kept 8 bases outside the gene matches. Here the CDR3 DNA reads TGTGCCAGCAGTTTAAAGGTGGGAGGGCCGTACGAGCAGTACTTC. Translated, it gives CASSLKVGGPYEQYF.

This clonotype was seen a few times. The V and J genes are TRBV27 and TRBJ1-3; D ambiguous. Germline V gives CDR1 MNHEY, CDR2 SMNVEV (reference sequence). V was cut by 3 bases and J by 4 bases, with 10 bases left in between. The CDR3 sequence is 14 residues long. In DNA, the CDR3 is TGTGCCAGCAGTTTGAGCCTAACGGGAAACACCATATATTTT. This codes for CASSLSLTGNTIYF.

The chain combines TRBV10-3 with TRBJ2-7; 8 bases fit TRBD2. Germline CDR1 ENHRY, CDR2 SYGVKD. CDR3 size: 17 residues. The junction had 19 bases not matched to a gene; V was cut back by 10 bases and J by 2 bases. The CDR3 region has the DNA TGTGCCACGCGTAGGGGCGCGGGAGGTTCGGCGACCTACGAGCAGTACTTC. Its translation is CATRRGAGGSATYEQYF.

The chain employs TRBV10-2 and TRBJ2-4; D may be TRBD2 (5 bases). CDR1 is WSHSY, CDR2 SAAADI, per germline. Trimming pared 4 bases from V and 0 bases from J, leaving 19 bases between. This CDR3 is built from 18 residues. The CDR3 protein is CASSGTRGILLAKNIQYF. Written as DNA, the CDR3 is TGCGCCAGCAGTGGGACCCGGGGAATCCTACTAGCCAAAAACATTCAGTACTTC.

The DNA of the CDR3 is TGTGCCATCAAAAGGGACTCGGTTTCGGCCGGGGAGCTGTTTTTT. It encodes CAIKRDSVSAGELFF. The chain uses TRBV10-3 and TRBJ2-2, with D perhaps TRBD2 (6 bases). This CDR3 comprises 15 residues. Deletions cut 7 bases from V and 6 bases from J, with 18 bases between. Germline CDR1 and CDR2: ENHRY and SYGVKD.

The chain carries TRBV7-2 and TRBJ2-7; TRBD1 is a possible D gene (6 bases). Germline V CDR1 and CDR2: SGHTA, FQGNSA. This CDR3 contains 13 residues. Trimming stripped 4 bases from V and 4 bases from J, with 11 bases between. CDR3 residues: CASSSKGGYEQYF. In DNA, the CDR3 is TGTGCCAGCAGCTCCAAAGGGGGATACGAGCAGTACTTC.

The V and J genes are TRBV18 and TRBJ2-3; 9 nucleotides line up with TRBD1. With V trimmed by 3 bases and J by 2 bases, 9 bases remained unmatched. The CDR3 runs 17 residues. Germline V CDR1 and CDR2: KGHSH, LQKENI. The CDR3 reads CASSPIRDRVTTDTQYF. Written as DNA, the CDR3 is TGTGCCAGCTCACCGATTCGGGACAGGGTTACCACAGATACGCAGTATTTT. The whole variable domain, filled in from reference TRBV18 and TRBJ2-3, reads NAGVMQNPRHLVRRRGQEARLRCSPMKGHSHVYWYRQLPEEGLKFMVYLQKENIIDESGMPKERFSAEFPKEGPSILRIQQVVRGDSAAYFCASSPIRDRVTTDTQYFGPGTRLTVL.

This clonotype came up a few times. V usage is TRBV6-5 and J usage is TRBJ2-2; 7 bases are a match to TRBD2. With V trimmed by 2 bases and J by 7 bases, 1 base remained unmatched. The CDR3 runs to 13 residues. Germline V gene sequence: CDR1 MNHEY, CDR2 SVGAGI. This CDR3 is CASSYGGVGELFF. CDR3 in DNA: TGTGCCAGCAGTTACGGGGGGGTCGGGGAGCTGTTTTTT.

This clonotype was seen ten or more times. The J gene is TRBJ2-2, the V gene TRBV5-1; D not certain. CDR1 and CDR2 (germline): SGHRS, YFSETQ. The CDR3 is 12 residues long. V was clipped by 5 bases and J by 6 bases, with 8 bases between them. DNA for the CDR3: TGCGCCAGCAGACCGAGTTCCGGGGAGCTGTTTTTT. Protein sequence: CASRPSSGELFF.

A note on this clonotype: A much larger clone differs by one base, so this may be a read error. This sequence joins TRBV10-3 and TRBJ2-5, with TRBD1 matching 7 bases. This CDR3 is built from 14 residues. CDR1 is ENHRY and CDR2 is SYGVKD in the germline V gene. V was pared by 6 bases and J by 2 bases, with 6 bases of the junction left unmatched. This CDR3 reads CAIRRGQTQETQYF. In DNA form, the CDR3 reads TGTGCCATCAGAAGGGGACAGACGCAAGAGACCCAGTACTTC.

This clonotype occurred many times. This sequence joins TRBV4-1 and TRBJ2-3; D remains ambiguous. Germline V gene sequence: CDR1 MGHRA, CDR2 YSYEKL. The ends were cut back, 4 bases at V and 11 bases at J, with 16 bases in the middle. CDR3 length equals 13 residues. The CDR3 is CASSLSGPYGQYF. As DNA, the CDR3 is TGCGCCAGCAGCCTTTCCGGGCCTTATGGGCAGTATTTT.

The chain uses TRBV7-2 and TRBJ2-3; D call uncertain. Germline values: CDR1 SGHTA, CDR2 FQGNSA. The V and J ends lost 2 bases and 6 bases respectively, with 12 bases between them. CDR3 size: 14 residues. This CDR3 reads CASSLSPGVDTQYF. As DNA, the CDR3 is TGTGCCAGCAGCTTAAGCCCAGGCGTGGATACGCAGTATTTT.

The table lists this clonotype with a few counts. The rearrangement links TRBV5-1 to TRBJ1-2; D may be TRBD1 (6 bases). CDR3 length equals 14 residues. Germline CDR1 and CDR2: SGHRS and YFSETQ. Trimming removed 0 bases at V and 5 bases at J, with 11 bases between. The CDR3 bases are TGCGCCAGCAGCTTGGGACCACAGGGATATGGCTACACCTTC. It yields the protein CASSLGPQGYGYTF.

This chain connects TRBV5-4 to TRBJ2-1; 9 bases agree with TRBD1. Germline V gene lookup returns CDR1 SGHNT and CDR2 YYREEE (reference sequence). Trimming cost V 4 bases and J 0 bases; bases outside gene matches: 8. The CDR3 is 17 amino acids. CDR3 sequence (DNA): TGTGCCAGCAGCCCACGGACAGGGGCAAGCTCCTACAATGAGCAGTTCTTC. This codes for CASSPRTGASSYNEQFF.

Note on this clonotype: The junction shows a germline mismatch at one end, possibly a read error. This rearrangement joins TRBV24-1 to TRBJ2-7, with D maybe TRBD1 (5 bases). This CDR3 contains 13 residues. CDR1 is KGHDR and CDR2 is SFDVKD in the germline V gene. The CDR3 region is CATSTGSSYEQYF. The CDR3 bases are TGCGCCACCAGTACAGGTAGCTCCTACGAGCAGTACTTC.

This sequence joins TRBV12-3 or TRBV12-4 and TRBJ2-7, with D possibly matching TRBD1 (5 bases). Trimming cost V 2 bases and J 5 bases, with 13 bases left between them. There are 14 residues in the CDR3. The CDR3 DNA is TGTGCCAGCAGTTTACTCCAGGGTAAGAACGAGCAGTACTTC. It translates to CASSLLQGKNEQYF.

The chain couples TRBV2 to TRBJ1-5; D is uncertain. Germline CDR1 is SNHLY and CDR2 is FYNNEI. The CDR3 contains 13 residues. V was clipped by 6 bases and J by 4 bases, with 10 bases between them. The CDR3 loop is CASRPGANQPQHF. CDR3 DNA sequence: TGTGCCAGCAGACCGGGAGCTAATCAGCCCCAGCATTTT.

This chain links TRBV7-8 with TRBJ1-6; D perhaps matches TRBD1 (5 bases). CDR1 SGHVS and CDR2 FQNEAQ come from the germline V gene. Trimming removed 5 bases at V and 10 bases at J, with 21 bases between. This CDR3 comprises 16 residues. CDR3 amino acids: CASSGSGRTSLSPLHF. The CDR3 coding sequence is TGTGCCAGCAGCGGGTCGGGACGTACTTCGCTATCACCCCTCCACTTT.

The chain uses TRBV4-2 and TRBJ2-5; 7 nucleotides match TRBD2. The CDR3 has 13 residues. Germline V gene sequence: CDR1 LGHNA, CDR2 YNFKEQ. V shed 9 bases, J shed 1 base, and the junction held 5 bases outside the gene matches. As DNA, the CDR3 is TGTGCCAGGGGGCCGGGGGGCCAAGAGACCCAGTACTTC. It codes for CARGPGGQETQYF.

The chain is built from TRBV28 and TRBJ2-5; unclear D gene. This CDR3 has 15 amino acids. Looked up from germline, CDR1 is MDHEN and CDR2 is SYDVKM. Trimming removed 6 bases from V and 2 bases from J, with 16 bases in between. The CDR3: CASSSNGEQQETQYF. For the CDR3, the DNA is TGTGCCAGCAGCTCGAATGGGGAACAGCAAGAGACCCAGTACTTC.

CDR3: CASSLGRGRTGELFF. In DNA form, the CDR3 reads TGTGCCAGCAGTTTAGGCAGGGGGCGGACCGGGGAGCTGTTTTTT. The rearrangement links TRBV28 to TRBJ2-2, with TRBD1 matching 8 bases. In germline, CDR1 is MDHEN, CDR2 SYDVKM. This CDR3 spans 15 amino acids. V shed 2 bases and J 5 bases; nucleotides not matched to a gene: 4.

CDR3 protein: CASSLYLASYNEQFF. The CDR3 nucleotides read TGCGCCAGCAGCTTGTACCTAGCCTCGTACAATGAGCAGTTCTTC. The chain employs TRBV5-1 and TRBJ2-1; D perhaps matches TRBD2 (5 bases). This CDR3 has 15 amino acids. Trimming removed 1 base from V and 4 bases from J, with 12 bases in between. The germline CDR1 and CDR2 sequences are SGHRS and YFSETQ.

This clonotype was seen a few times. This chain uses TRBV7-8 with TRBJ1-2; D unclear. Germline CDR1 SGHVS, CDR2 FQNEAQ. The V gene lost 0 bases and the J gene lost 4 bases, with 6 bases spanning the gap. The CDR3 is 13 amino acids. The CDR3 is CASSLATVYGYTF. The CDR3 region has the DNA TGTGCCAGCAGCTTAGCGACGGTCTATGGCTACACCTTC.

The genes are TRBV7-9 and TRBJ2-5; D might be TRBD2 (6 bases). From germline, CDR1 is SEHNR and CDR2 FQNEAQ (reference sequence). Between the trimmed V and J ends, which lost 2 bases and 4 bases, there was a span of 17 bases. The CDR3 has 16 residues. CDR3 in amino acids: CASSLSRAGRRETQYF. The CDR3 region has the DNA TGTGCCAGCAGCTTATCCCGGGCAGGGAGGAGAGAGACCCAGTACTTC.

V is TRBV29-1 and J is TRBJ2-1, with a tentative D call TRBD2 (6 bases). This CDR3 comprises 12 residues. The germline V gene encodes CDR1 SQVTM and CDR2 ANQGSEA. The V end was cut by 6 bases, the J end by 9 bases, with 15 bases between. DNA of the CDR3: TGCAGCGTCCCTGGACTATCCGGTGAGCAGTTCTTC. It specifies CSVPGLSGEQFF.

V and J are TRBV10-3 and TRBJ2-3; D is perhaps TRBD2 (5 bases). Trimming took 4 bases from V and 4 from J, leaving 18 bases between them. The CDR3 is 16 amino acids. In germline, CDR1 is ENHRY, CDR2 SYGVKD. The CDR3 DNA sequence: TGTGCCATCAGTGCCCGTCTAGCCCTTACCTCAGATACGCAGTATTTT. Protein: CAISARLALTSDTQYF.

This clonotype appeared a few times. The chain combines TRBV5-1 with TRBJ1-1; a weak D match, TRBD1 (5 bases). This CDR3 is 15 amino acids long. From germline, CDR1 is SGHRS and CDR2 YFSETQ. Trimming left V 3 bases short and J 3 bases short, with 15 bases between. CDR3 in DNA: TGCGCCAGCAGCTACGGACACCTCCAATACACTGAAGCTTTCTTT. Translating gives CASSYGHLQYTEAFF.

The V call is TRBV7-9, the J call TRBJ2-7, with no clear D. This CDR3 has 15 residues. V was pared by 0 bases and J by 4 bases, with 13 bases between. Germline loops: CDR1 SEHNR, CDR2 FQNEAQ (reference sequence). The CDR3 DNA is TGTGCCAGCAGCTTAGCGGGCCCACGGTTTTACGAGCAGTACTTC. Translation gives CASSLAGPRFYEQYF.

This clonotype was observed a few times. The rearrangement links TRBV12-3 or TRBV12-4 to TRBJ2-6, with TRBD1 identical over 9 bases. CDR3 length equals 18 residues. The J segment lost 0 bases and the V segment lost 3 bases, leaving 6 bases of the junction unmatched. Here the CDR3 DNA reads TGTGCCAGCAGTTTCCGGGACAGGGATGTCTCTGGGGCCAACGTCCTGACTTTC. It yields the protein CASSFRDRDVSGANVLTF.